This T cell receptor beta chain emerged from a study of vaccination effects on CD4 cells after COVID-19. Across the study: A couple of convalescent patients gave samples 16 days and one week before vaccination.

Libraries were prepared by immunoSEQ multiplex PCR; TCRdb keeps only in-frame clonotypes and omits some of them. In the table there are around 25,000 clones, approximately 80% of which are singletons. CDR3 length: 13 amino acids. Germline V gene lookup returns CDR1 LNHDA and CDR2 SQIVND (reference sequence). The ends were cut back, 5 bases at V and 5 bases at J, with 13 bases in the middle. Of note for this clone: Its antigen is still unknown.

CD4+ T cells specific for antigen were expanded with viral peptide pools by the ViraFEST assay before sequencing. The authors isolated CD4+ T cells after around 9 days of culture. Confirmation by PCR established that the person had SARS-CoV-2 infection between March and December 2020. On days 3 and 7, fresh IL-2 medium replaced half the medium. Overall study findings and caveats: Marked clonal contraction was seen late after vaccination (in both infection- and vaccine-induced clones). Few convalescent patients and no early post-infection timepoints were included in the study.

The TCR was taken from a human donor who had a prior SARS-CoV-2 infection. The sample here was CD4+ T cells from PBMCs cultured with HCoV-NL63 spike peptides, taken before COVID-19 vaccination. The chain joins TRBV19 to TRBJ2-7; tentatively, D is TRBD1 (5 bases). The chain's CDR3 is CASSEQGNHEQYF. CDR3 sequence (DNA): TGTGCCAGTAGTGAGCAGGGAAACCACGAGCAGTACTTC. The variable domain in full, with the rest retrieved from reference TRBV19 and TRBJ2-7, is DGGITQSPKYLFRKEGQNVTLSCEQNLNHDAMYWYRQDPGQGLRLIYYSQIVNDFQKGDIAEGYSVSREKKESFPLTVTSAQKNPTAFYLCASSEQGNHEQYFGPGTRLTVT.